A selection of T cell receptor beta chains follows, all from one sample in a study of OX40 agonist ivuxolimab in advanced cancers. Profiled with immunoSEQ multiplex PCR; TCRdb holds only in-frame clones, not every one. The top ten clones hold about 0.73% of a sample with tens of thousands of clones, 81% of them seen once. Sequenced here: CD4+ or CD8+ T cells sorted from blood, sampled in a trial of the OX40 agonist ivuxolimab. These receptors were obtained from an adult with an advanced solid tumor such as melanoma, head and neck, liver or kidney cancer. CDR3s include the opening cysteine and the closing phenylalanine or tryptophan. Fields, in order: clone size, J gene, D gene, V gene, CDR3 protein, CDR3 DNA. A D gene is named only where the DNA matches it firmly. Clone size, where shown, is once, few, many, or a class for clones that have expanded.

>NA|TRBJ2-1|TRBD2|TRBV7-9
CASSFLRLAPYNEQFF
TGTGCCAGCAGCTTCCTACGACTAGCCCCCTACAATGAGCAGTTCTTC
>once|TRBJ1-1|NA|TRBV19
CASRETGMNTEAFF
TGTGCCAGTAGGGAGACTGGAATGAACACTGAAGCTTTCTTT
>NA|TRBJ2-2|NA|TRBV29-1
CSVEDYRGAVTGELFF
TGCAGCGTTGAAGATTACCGGGGGGCCGTGACCGGGGAGCTGTTTTTT
>NA|TRBJ2-7|TRBD1|TRBV5-1
CASSPDRGNYEQYF
TGCGCCAGCAGCCCAGACAGGGGAAACTACGAGCAGTACTTC
>NA|TRBJ2-5|TRBD1|TRBV5-1
CASSMSTGGETQYF
TGCGCCAGCAGCATGAGCACAGGGGGAGAGACCCAGTACTTC
>NA|TRBJ1-6|TRBD1|TRBV29-1
CSVRQGSNSPLHF
TGCAGCGTTCGACAGGGCTCTAATTCACCCCTCCACTTT
>NA|TRBJ2-3|TRBD1|TRBV18
CASSPTGGTDTQYF
TGTGCCAGCTCACCTACAGGGGGCACAGATACGCAGTATTTT
>NA|TRBJ1-1|NA|TRBV11-2
CASRLSRGEKAFF
TGTGCCAGCAGACTATCAAGGGGCGAAAAAGCTTTCTTT
>NA|TRBJ1-5|NA|TRBV5-8
CASSLTRDQPQHF
TGTGCCAGCAGCTTGACACGGGATCAGCCCCAGCATTTT
>NA|TRBJ1-2|TRBD1|TRBV7-8
CASSLRTGAFDTF
TGTGCCAGCAGCTTGCGGACAGGCGCCTTCGACACCTTC
>NA|TRBJ2-1|TRBD2|TRBV5-1
CASSSLAGGLNEQFF
TGCGCCAGCAGCTCCCTAGCGGGGGGGCTCAATGAGCAGTTCTTC
>NA|TRBJ2-7|TRBD1|TRBV11-2
CASSLGTAASYEQYF
TGTGCCAGCAGCTTGGGGACAGCAGCCTCCTACGAGCAGTACTTC
>NA|TRBJ2-2|TRBD1|TRBV2
CASTERTGVPGELFF
TGTGCCAGCACTGAGCGGACAGGGGTTCCCGGGGAGCTGTTTTTT
>NA|TRBJ2-2|TRBD1|TRBV7-8
CASSLVISSVGQGAGELFF
TGTGCCAGCAGCTTAGTCATATCTTCTGTCGGACAGGGAGCCGGGGAGCTGTTTTTT
>NA|TRBJ2-1|NA|TRBV11-2
CASSLDRAGHEQFF
TGTGCCAGCAGCTTAGACCGGGCCGGCCATGAGCAGTTCTTC
>once|TRBJ2-2|TRBD2|TRBV5-1
CASSLESSGGTGELFF
TGCGCCAGCAGCTTGGAGTCTAGCGGGGGCACCGGGGAGCTGTTTTTT
>NA|TRBJ2-7|TRBD2|TRBV6-1
CASSEAAGGFPYEQYF
TGTGCCAGCAGTGAAGCGGCGGGAGGATTCCCCTACGAGCAGTACTTC
>NA|TRBJ1-4|NA|TRBV7-8
CASSSRGRNEKLFF
TGTGCCAGCAGCTCAAGGGGACGTAATGAAAAACTGTTTTTT
>NA|TRBJ2-7|TRBD1|TRBV11-3
CASSLAQTGGSEQYF
TGTGCCAGCAGCTTAGCACAGACAGGGGGCAGCGAGCAGTACTTC
>NA|TRBJ2-5|NA|TRBV12-5
CASGLEEETQYF
TGTGCTAGTGGTTTGGAGGAAGAGACCCAGTACTTC
>NA|TRBJ2-3|NA|TRBV10-3
CAIKGDSTDTQYF
TGTGCCATCAAAGGGGACAGCACAGATACGCAGTATTTT
>once|TRBJ2-3|NA|TRBV7-7
CASSANGVSTDTQYF
TGTGCCAGCAGCGCAAACGGGGTTAGCACAGATACGCAGTATTTT
>NA|TRBJ1-1|NA|TRBV5-1
CASSWRPGHGGTEAFF
TGCGCCAGCAGCTGGCGCCCGGGACACGGGGGTACTGAAGCTTTCTTT
>NA|TRBJ2-2|NA|TRBV7-2
CASSAYPPTGNTGELFF
TGTGCCAGCAGCGCCTACCCGCCGACAGGGAACACCGGGGAGCTGTTTTTT
>NA|TRBJ2-6|NA|TRBV6-1
CASSGGDGANVLTF
TGTGCCAGCAGTGGAGGGGATGGGGCCAACGTCCTGACTTTC
>NA|TRBJ1-1|NA|TRBV13
CASSLEGGITEAFF
TGTGCCAGCAGCTTAGAAGGTGGCATAACTGAAGCTTTCTTT